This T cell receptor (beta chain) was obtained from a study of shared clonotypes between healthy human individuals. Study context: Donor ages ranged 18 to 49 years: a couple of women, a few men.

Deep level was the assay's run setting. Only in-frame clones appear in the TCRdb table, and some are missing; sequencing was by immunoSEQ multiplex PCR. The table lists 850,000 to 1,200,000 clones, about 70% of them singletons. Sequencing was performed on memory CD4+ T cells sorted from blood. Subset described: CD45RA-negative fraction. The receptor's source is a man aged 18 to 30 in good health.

CDR3 in DNA: TGCGCCAGCAGCCCTAAAGTCGGGACAGGAAATGAAAAACTGTTTTTT. Translating gives CASSPKVGTGNEKLFF. The chain combines TRBV4-1 with TRBJ1-4, with 8 bases aligning to TRBD1. The J segment lost 5 bases and the V segment lost 4 bases, leaving 9 bases of the junction unmatched. This CDR3 has 16 residues. The germline V gene encodes CDR1 MGHRA and CDR2 YSYEKL.